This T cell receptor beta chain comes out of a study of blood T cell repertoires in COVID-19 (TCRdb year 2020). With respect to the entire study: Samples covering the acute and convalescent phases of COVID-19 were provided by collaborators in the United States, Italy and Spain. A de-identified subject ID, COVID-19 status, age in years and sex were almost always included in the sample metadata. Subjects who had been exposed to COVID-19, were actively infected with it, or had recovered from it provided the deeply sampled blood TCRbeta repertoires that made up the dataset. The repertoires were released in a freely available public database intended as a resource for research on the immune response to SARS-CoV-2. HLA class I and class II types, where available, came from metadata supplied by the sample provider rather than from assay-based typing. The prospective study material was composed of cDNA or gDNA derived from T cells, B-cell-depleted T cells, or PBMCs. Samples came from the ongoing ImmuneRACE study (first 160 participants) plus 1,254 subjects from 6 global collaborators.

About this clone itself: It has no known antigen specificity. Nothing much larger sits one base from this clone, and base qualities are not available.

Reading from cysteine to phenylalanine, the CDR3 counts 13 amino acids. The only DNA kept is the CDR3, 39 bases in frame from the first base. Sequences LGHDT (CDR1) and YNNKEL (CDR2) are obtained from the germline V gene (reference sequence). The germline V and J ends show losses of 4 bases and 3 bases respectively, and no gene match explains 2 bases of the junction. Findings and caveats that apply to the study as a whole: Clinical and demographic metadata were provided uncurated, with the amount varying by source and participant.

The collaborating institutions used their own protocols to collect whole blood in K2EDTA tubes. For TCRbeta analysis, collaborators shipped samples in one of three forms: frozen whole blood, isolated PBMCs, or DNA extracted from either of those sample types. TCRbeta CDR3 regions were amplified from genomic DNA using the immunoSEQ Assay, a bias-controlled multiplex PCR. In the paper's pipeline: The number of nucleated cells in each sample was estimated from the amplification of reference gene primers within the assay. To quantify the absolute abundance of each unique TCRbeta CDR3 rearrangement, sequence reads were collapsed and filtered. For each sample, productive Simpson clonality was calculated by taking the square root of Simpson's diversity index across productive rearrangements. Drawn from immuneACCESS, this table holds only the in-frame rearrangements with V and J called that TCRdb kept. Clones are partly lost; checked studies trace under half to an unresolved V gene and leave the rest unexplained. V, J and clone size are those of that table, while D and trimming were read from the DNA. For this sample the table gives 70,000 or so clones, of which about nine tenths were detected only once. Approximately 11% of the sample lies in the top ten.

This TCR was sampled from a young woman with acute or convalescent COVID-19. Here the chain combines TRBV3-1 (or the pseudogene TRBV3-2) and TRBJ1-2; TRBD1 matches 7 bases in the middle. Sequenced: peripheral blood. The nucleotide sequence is TGTGCCAGCAGCCCTCAGGGGGACTATGGCTACACCTTC. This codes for CASSPQGDYGYTF.